The 20 T cell receptor beta chains given below trace back to one sample, sequenced in a study of vaccination and CD4 T cells after COVID-19. As for treatment: roughly 10-day PBMC culture with coronavirus spike peptide pools or control peptides (ViraFEST assay). Antigens of these TCRs are unknown. An Oncomine TCR Beta short-read assay was used to sequence the DNA from cultured CD4+ T cells. TCRdb re-called the PCR reads through MiXCR, storing one row per CDR3 protein. The sample includes 16,000 or so distinct CDR3 sequences, around two fifths of them seen just once. The input for sequencing was CD4+ T cells from blood, cultured in vitro, taken after SARS-CoV-2 vaccination. Receptors originate from a human donor who had recovered from COVID-19.

The sample holds a few counts of this clonotype. The J gene is TRBJ2-7, the V gene TRBV20-1, with D possibly being TRBD2 (6 bases). Germline-derived CDR1 and CDR2 are DFQATT and SNEGSKA (reference sequence). The CDR3 spans 13 residues. Trimming stripped 3 bases from V and 3 bases from J, with 12 bases between. This CDR3 is CSARGGGGYEQYF. As DNA, the CDR3 is TGCAGTGCTAGGGGGGGAGGAGGCTACGAGCAGTACTTC.

The chain couples TRBV7-2 to TRBJ2-5, with 8 nucleotides matching TRBD1. CDR1 and CDR2 from the germline V gene are SGHTA and FQGNSA. V was clipped by 2 bases and J by 2 bases; unmatched bases: 4. The CDR3 is made up of 15 amino acids. CDR3 sequence reads: CASSLRTGWQETQYF. CDR3 sequence (DNA): TGTGCCAGCAGCTTAAGGACAGGGTGGCAAGAGACCCAGTACTTC.

This clonotype came up a few times. The chain uses TRBV19 and TRBJ2-7; maybe TRBD2 (6 bases). The length of the CDR3 is 15 residues. V lost 6 bases and J lost 4, with 19 bases in between. The germline V gene encodes CDR1 LNHDA and CDR2 SQIVND (reference sequence). The CDR3 region has the DNA TGTGCCAGTAGCATATCTCCGGACTACAGGTACGAGCAGTACTTC. It specifies CASSISPDYRYEQYF.

V and J are TRBV21-1 and TRBJ1-2; the table calls TRBD1, which could not be checked here. TRBV21-1 corresponds to a pseudogene. There are 13 residues in the CDR3. The CDR3 nucleotides are TGTGCCAGCAGTATAGGGGTTGGGTATGGCTACACCTTC. It encodes CASSIGVGYGYTF.

V usage is TRBV7-3 and J usage is TRBJ2-1; weak D call: TRBD1 (5 bases). Trimming cost V 3 bases and J 8 bases, with 20 bases left between them. From germline, CDR1 is SGHTA and CDR2 FQGTGA. The CDR3 runs 16 residues. CDR3 nucleotide sequence: TGTGCCAGCAGCTTGGGGCCCCAATTTGGGTACGATGAGCAGTTCTTC. It specifies CASSLGPQFGYDEQFF.

V is TRBV6-1 and J is TRBJ2-7; D not resolved. The germline CDR1 and CDR2 sequences are MNHNS and SASEGT. This CDR3 is built from 12 residues. V was shortened by 4 bases and J by 4 bases, with 8 bases between the two germline ends. This CDR3 reads CASSGPRYEQYF. Written as DNA, the CDR3 is TGTGCCAGCAGTGGCCCGAGGTACGAGCAGTACTTC.

The chain links TRBV7-3 to TRBJ2-2, with D uncertain. V lost 3 bases, J lost 0 bases, and 5 bases lay in between. CDR3 length equals 14 residues. Per germline, CDR1 SGHTA and CDR2 FQGTGA. CDR3 sequence reads: CASSFASNTGELFF. In nucleotides, the CDR3 is TGTGCCAGCAGCTTTGCGTCGAACACCGGGGAGCTGTTTTTT.

The chain recombines TRBV5-1 with TRBJ2-7, with 9 positions matching TRBD1. This CDR3 region has 16 residues. J was trimmed by 7 bases and V by 2 bases; bases with no gene match: 13. In germline, CDR1 is SGHRS, CDR2 YFSETQ. The CDR3 sequence: CASSFTGGGHPREQYF. The CDR3 nucleotides read TGCGCCAGCAGCTTTACAGGGGGCGGGCATCCTAGGGAGCAGTACTTC. Full variable domain (remainder filled in from reference TRBV5-1 and TRBJ2-7): KAGVTQTPRYLIKTRGQQVTLSCSPISGHRSVSWYQQTPGQGLQFLFEYFSETQRNKGNFPGRFSGRQFSNSRSEMNVSTLELGDSALYLCASSFTGGGHPREQYFGPGTRLTVT.

The table lists this clonotype with a count of one. A junction end diverges from the germline sequence, so it may reflect a read error. J is TRBJ2-7 and V is TRBV20-1; 13 bases map to TRBD2. The length of the CDR3 is 14 residues. Germline V CDR1 and CDR2: DFQATT, SNEGSKA (reference sequence). The DNA of the CDR3 is TGCAGTACTAGAGGACTAGCGGGAGCCTACGAGCAGTACTTC. This codes for CSTRGLAGAYEQYF.

This chain joins TRBV7-9 and TRBJ2-6; D is unclear. Germline V CDR1 and CDR2: SEHNR, FQNEAQ (reference sequence). CDR3 length: 15 amino acids. V was trimmed by 3 bases and J by 0 bases, leaving 6 bases between them. The CDR3 region has the DNA TGTGCCAGCAGCTTGAAGGGCTCTGGGGCCAACGTCCTGACTTTC. Amino acid sequence: CASSLKGSGANVLTF.

The chain is built from TRBV20-1 and TRBJ2-3; 8 positions match TRBD2. Germline trimming cut 0 bases from V and 5 bases from J; bases unmatched to any gene: 4. This CDR3 comprises 14 residues. In germline, CDR1 is DFQATT, CDR2 SNEGSKA (reference sequence). The CDR3 sequence: CSAREAGGVDTQYF. The DNA of the CDR3 is TGCAGTGCTAGAGAGGCGGGAGGAGTAGATACGCAGTATTTT.

This chain joins TRBV28 and TRBJ2-3, with 11 positions matching TRBD2. V dropped 5 bases and J dropped 3; count of bases not matched to a gene: 16. The length of the CDR3 is 19 residues. Germline V gene lookup returns CDR1 MDHEN and CDR2 SYDVKM. CDR3: CASSPQGGTSGRKTDTQYF. DNA of the CDR3: TGTGCCAGCAGTCCGCAGGGGGGGACTAGCGGAAGAAAAACAGATACGCAGTATTTT. Using reference TRBV28 and TRBJ2-3 for the parts outside the CDR3, the full variable domain is DVKVTQSSRYLVKRTGEKVFLECVQDMDHENMFWYRQDPGLGLRLIYFSYDVKMKEKGDIPEGYSVSREKKERFSLILESASTNQTSMYLCASSPQGGTSGRKTDTQYFGPGTRLTVL.

The chain carries TRBV11-2 and TRBJ2-7; a weak D match, TRBD1 (6 bases). This CDR3 contains 17 residues. Between the trimmed V and J ends, which lost 5 bases and 7 bases, there was a span of 27 bases. From germline, CDR1 is SGHAT and CDR2 FQNNGV. CDR3 bases: TGTGCCAGCAGCACCAGCACCCCGGACAGCCCTCTCTGGGAGCAGTACTTC. Translating gives CASSTSTPDSPLWEQYF.

This clonotype was counted a few times. V and J are TRBV28 and TRBJ2-7; D not resolved. With 7 bases removed from V and 0 bases from J, the gap between germline ends came to 10 bases. The length of the CDR3 is 13 residues. Germline V gene lookup returns CDR1 MDHEN and CDR2 SYDVKM. Here the CDR3 reads CASTYRTSYEQYF. The CDR3 bases are TGTGCCAGCACCTACCGCACCTCCTACGAGCAGTACTTC.

The genes are TRBV20-1 and TRBJ2-1; D gene unclear. The CDR3 runs 13 residues. The germline V gene has CDR1 DFQATT and CDR2 SNEGSKA (reference sequence). V was shortened by 6 bases and J by 8 bases, with 17 bases between the two germline ends. CDR3 DNA: TGCAGTGCCAACAGACTTAGTTCCCATGAGCAGTTCTTC. As protein: CSANRLSSHEQFF.

This clonotype has just a few counts. In DNA form, the CDR3 reads TGTGCCAGCAGCTTAGTTGGGACGTCCGAAAAACTGTTTTTT. It translates to CASSLVGTSEKLFF. This chain uses TRBV7-9 with TRBJ1-4; tentative D call: TRBD1 (5 bases). Germline V gene sequence: CDR1 SEHNR, CDR2 FQNEAQ (reference sequence). V dropped 1 base and J dropped 8 bases, with 11 bases sitting between them. The CDR3 totals 14 residues.

This clonotype occurred a few times. This rearrangement joins TRBV15 to TRBJ1-1, with D possibly TRBD1 on 6 matching bases. Trimming removed 3 bases at V and 5 bases at J, with 16 bases between. Germline CDR1 is LNHNV and CDR2 is YYDKDF (reference sequence). This CDR3 is built from 15 residues. CDR3 bases: TGTGCCACCAGCAGTCGTACAGGGCCGGAGACTGAAGCTTTCTTT. Residues: CATSSRTGPETEAFF.

DNA of the CDR3: TGTGCCAGTAGTATCGGTCGGGGGGCGCCCGGGGAGCTGTTTTTT. Amino acid sequence: CASSIGRGAPGELFF. This chain connects TRBV19 to TRBJ2-2; the D gene is possibly TRBD2 (7 bases). CDR3 length: 15 residues. Germline V gene data show CDR1 as LNHDA and CDR2 as SQIVND (reference sequence). Between the trimmed V and J ends, which lost 3 bases and 6 bases, there was a span of 14 bases.

This chain links TRBV11-1 with TRBJ1-2; D remains unclear. CDR1 SGHAT and CDR2 FQDESV come from the germline V gene (reference sequence). The CDR3 spans 15 residues. With 5 bases removed from V and 5 bases from J, the gap between germline ends came to 18 bases. The CDR3 protein is CASSQPDRDLYGYTF. As DNA, the CDR3 is TGTGCCAGCAGCCAACCGGACCGAGACCTATATGGCTACACCTTC.

This clonotype has more than one count but fewer than ten. The chain employs TRBV12-3 or TRBV12-4 and TRBJ2-7; D remains ambiguous. The CDR3 covers 13 residues. V was clipped by 3 bases and J by 5 bases, with 11 bases between them. CDR3 in amino acids: CASSFLLMDEQYF. CDR3 in DNA: TGTGCCAGCAGTTTTCTGTTAATGGACGAGCAGTACTTC.